A few counts support the clone carrying this T cell receptor beta chain. As yet, its antigen is unknown. The entry originates in a study of shared clonotypes between healthy human individuals. General study findings and limits: There were few donors, and this limited the genetic and exposure-history diversity represented.

Each unsorted sample relied on roughly 82 million PBMCs as its source of genomic DNA. Germline V CDR1 and CDR2: SGHRS, YFSETQ. The CDR3 consists of 13 residues. Trimming removed 3 bases at V and 2 bases at J, with 8 bases between. Ten immunoSEQ deep assay plates held the unsorted PBMC DNA. In the authors' methods: ImmunoSEQ gave junction-only sequences without quality scores, so filtering differed. Libraries were prepared by immunoSEQ multiplex PCR; TCRdb keeps only in-frame clonotypes and omits some of them. The V and J calls and the clone size are those of that table, but D and trimming were determined from the DNA. Counted here are approximately 510,000 clones, 79% occurring once; the ten biggest clones make up 13%.

The chain joins TRBV5-1 to TRBJ2-5, with D possibly being TRBD2 (6 bases). This sequence was found in a woman in her forties in good health. Some clones in this sample may be carry-over from other donors' samples. The sample was PBMCs. CDR3 residues: CASSWEVQETQYF. DNA of the CDR3: TGCGCCAGCAGCTGGGAGGTGCAAGAGACCCAGTACTTC.